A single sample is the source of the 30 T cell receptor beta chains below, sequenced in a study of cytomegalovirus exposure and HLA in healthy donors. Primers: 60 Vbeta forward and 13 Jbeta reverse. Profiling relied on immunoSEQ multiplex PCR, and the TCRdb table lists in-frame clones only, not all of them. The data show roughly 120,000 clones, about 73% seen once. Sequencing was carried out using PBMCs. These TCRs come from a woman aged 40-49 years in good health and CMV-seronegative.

CDR3 protein: CASSPGVGTYEQYF. The DNA of the CDR3 is TGTGCCAGCAGTCCGGGAGTAGGGACCTACGAGCAGTACTTC. The V call is TRBV27, the J call TRBJ2-7, with D tentatively TRBD2 (6 bases). CDR1 and CDR2 from the germline V gene are MNHEY and SMNVEV (reference sequence). The germline V and J ends were trimmed by 5 bases and 2 bases, with 13 bases remaining between them. This CDR3 has 14 residues.

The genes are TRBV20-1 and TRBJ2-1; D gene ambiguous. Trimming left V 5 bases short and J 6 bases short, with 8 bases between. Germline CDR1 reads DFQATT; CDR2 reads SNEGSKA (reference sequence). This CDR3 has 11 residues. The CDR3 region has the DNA TGCAGTGCTTTGTCCCTCAATGAGCAGTTCTTC. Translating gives CSALSLNEQFF.

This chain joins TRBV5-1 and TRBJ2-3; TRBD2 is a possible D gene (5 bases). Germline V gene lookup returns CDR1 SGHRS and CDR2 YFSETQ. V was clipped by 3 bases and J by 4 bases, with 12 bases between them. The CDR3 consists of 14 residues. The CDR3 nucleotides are TGCGCCAGCAGCTCTCTAGCACAGTCAGATACGCAGTATTTT. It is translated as CASSSLAQSDTQYF.

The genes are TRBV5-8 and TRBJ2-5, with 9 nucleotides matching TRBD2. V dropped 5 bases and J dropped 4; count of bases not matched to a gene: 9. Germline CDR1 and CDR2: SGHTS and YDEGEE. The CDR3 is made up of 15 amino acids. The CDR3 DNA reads TGTGCCAGCAGTATCGGGCTAGCGGGGACAGAGACCCAGTACTTC. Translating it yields CASSIGLAGTETQYF.

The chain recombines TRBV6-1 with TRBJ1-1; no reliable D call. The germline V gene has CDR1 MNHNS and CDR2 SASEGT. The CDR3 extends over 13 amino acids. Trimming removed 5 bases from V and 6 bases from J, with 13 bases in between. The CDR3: CASSSGPRSEAFF. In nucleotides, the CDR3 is TGTGCCAGCAGTTCCGGCCCTAGGTCTGAAGCTTTCTTT.

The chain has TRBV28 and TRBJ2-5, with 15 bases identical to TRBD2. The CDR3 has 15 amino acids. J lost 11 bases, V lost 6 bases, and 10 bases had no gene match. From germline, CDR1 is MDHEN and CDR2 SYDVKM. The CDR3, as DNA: TGTGCCAGCAGCCTCGGGACTAGCGGGAGGCGGGAGCAGTACTTC. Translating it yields CASSLGTSGRREQYF.

The CDR3 coding sequence is TGTGCCATCAGTGACAGGGGACAGGGATCGGAGACCCAGTACTTC. Encoded protein: CAISDRGQGSETQYF. The genes are TRBV10-3 and TRBJ2-5; 9 nucleotides agree with TRBD1. The V gene end was trimmed by 3 bases and the J gene end by 5 bases; junction bases not matched to a gene: 7. CDR3 size: 15 residues. Germline-derived CDR1 and CDR2 are ENHRY and SYGVKD.

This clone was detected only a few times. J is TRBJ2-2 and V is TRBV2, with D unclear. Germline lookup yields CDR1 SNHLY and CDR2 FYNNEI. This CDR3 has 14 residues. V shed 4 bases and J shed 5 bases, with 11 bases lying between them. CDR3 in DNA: TGTGCCAGCAGTGGGGTCGGCGGTACCGGGGAGCTGTTTTTT. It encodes CASSGVGGTGELFF.

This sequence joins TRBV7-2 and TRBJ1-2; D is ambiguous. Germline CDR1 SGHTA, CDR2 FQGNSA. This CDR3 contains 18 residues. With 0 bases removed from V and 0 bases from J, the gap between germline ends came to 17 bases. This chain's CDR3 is CASSLASGSGGANYGYTF. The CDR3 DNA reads TGTGCCAGCAGCTTAGCCTCGGGGAGTGGAGGCGCTAACTATGGCTACACCTTC.

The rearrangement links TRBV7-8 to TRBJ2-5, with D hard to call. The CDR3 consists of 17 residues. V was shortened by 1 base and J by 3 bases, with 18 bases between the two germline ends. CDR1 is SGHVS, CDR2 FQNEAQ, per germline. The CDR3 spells CASSLGPQVQHKETQYF. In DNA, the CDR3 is TGTGCCAGCAGCTTAGGGCCCCAGGTCCAACATAAAGAGACCCAGTACTTC.

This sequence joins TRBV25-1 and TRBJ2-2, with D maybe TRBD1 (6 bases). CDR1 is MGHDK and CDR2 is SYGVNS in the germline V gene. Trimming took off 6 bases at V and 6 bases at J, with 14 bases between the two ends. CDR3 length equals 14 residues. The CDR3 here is CASSRQDRAGELFF. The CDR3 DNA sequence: TGTGCCAGCAGCAGACAGGATCGGGCCGGGGAGCTGTTTTTT. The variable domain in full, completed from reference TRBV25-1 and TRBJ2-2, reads EADIYQTPRYLVIGTGKKITLECSQTMGHDKMYWYQQDPGMELHLIHYSYGVNSTEKGDLSSESTVSRIRTEHFPLTLESARPSHTSQYLCASSRQDRAGELFFGEGSRLTVL.

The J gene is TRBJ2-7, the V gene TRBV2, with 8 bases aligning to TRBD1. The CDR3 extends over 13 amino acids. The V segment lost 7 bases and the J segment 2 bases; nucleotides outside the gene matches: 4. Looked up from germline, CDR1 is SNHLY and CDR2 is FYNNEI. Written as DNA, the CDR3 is TGTGCCAGCACGCAGGGGGCCGCCTACGAGCAGTACTTC. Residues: CASTQGAAYEQYF.

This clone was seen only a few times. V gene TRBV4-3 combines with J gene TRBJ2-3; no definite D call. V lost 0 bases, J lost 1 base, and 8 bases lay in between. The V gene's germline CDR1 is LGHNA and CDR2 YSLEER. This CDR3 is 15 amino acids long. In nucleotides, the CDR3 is TGCGCCAGCAGCCAAGATTTCCGGGGCACAGATACGCAGTATTTT. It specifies CASSQDFRGTDTQYF.

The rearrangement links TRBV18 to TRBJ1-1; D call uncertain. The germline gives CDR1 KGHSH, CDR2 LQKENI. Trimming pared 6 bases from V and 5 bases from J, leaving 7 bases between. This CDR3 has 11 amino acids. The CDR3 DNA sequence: TGTGCCAGCTCTGGAGGGACTGAAGCTTTCTTT. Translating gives CASSGGTEAFF.

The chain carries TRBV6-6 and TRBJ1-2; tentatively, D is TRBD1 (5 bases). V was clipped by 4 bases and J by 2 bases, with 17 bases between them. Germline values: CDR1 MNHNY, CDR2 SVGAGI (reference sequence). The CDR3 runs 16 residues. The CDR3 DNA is TGTGCCAGCAGTTCCCCGGACAAATCAAAAAACTATGGCTACACCTTC. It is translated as CASSSPDKSKNYGYTF.

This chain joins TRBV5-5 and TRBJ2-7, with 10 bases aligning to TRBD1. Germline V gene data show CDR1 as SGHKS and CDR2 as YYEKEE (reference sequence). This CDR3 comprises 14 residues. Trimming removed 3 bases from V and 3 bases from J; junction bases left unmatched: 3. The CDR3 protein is CASSSTGGYYEQYF. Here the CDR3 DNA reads TGTGCCAGCAGCTCGACAGGGGGCTACTACGAGCAGTACTTC.

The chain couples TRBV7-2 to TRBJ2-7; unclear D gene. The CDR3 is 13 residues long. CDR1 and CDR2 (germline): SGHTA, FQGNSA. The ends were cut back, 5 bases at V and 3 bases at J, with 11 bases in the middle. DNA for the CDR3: TGTGCCAGCAGCCGTAACACATTCTACGAGCAGTACTTC. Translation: CASSRNTFYEQYF.

The CDR3 is CASSYESSLSSEQYF. CDR3 DNA: TGTGCCAGCAGCTATGAGTCTAGCCTATCCTCGGAGCAGTACTTC. The rearrangement joins TRBV11-2 to TRBJ2-7, with TRBD2 as a possible D gene (5 bases). Germline V gene data show CDR1 as SGHAT and CDR2 as FQNNGV. The CDR3 covers 15 residues. V lost 4 bases, J lost 7 bases, and 20 bases lay in between.

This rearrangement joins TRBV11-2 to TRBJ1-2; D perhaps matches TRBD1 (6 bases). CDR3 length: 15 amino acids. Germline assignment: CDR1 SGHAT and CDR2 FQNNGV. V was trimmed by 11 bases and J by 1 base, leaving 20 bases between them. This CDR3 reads CASGGAAAFNYGYTF. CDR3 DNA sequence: TGTGCCTCCGGGGGGGCAGCTGCTTTTAACTATGGCTACACCTTC.

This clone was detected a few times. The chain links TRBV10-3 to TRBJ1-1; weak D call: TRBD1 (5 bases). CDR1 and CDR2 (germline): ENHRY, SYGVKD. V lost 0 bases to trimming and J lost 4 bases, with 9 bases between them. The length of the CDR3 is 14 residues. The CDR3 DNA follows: TGTGCCATCAGTGAGTCATTGGGGGGCACTGAAGCTTTCTTT. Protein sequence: CAISESLGGTEAFF.

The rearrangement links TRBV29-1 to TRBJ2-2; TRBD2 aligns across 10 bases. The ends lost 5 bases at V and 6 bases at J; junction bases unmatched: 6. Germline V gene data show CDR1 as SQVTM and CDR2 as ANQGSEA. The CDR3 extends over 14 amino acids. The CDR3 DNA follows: TGCAGCGTTTTCCTAGCGGGGGCGGCCGGGGAGCTGTTTTTT. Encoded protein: CSVFLAGAAGELFF.

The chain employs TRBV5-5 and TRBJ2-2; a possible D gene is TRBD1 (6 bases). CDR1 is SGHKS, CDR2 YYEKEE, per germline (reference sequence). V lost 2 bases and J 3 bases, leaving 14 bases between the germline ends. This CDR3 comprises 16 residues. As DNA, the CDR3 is TGTGCCAGCAGCTTACTCTCAGGGGCCGACACCGGGGAGCTGTTTTTT. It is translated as CASSLLSGADTGELFF.

The CDR3 region is CASSQAPQGSNQPQHF. Written as DNA, the CDR3 is TGCGCCAGCAGCCAAGCTCCTCAGGGTTCCAATCAGCCCCAGCATTTT. V is TRBV4-1 and J is TRBJ1-5; TRBD1 is a possible D gene (5 bases). The CDR3 runs 16 residues. V was cut by 1 base and J by 3 bases, with 13 bases left in between. CDR1 and CDR2 from the germline V gene are MGHRA and YSYEKL.

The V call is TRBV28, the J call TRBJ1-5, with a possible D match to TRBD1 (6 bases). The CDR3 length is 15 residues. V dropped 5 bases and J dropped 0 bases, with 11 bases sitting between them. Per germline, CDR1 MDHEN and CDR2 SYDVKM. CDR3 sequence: CASSPQGISNQPQHF. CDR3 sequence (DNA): TGTGCCAGCAGTCCACAGGGTATTAGCAATCAGCCCCAGCATTTT.

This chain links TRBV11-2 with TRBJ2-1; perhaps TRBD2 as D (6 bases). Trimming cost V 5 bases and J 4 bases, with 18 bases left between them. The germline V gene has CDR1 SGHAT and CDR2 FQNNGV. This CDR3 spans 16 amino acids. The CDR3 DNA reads TGTGCCAGCAGCGATAGCCAGTTCGGAGGGTACAATGAGCAGTTCTTC. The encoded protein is CASSDSQFGGYNEQFF.

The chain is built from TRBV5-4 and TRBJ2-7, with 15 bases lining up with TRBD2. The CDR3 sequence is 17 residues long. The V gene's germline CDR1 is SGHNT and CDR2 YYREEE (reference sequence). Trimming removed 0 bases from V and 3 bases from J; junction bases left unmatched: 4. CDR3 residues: CASSLDGLAGGRYEQYF. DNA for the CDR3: TGTGCCAGCAGCTTGGACGGACTAGCGGGAGGGCGCTACGAGCAGTACTTC.

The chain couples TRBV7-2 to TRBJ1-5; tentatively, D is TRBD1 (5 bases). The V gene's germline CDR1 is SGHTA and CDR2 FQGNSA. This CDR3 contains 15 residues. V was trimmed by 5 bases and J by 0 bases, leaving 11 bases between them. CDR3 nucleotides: TGTGCCAGCAGCCCCTGGGGGGGTAGCAATCAGCCCCAGCATTTT. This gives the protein CASSPWGGSNQPQHF.

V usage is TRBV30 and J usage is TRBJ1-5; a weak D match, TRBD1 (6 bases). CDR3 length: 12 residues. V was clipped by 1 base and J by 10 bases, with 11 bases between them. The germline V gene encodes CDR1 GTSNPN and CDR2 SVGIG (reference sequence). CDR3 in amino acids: CAWSAQGSPQHF. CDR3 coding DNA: TGTGCCTGGAGTGCACAGGGTTCCCCCCAGCATTTT.

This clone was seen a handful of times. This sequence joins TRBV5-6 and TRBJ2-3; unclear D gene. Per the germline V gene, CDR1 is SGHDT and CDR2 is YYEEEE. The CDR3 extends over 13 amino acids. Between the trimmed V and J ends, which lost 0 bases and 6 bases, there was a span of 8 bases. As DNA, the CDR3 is TGTGCCAGCAGCTTGGGAGGAGCCGATACGCAGTATTTT. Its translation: CASSLGGADTQYF.

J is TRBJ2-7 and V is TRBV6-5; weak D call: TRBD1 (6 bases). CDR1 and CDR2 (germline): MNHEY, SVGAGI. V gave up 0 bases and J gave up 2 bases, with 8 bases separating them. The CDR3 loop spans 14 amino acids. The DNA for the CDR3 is TGTGCCAGCAGTTACTCGGCAGGGGCCTACGAGCAGTACTTC. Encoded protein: CASSYSAGAYEQYF.